Following are 26 T cell receptor beta chains from one sample sequenced in a study of shared clonotypes between healthy human individuals. Sequencing used immunoSEQ multiplex PCR; TCRdb keeps in-frame clones, though not all of them. This repertoire shows roughly 2.1 million clones, about 93% found once; its top ten account for 1.5% to 2%. Naive CD8 cells comprised CD45RO-negative, CCR7-positively selected cells, excluding terminally differentiated effector memory CD45RA+ cells. The sequencing sample was made of naive CD8+ T cells from PBMCs. These receptors were obtained from a man aged 18-30 years in good health. Some clones in this sample may be carry-over from other donors' samples.

The chain has TRBV27 and TRBJ1-5; D gene uncertain. This CDR3 comprises 18 residues. V lost 5 bases, J lost 0 bases, and 20 bases lay in between. Germline lookup yields CDR1 MNHEY and CDR2 SMNVEV (reference sequence). CDR3 DNA: TGTGCCAGCAGTCCCATCGGGATTAAGAGTTATAGCAATCAGCCCCAGCATTTT. This translates into CASSPIGIKSYSNQPQHF.

Details on this clone: Within the sample, other DNA sequences also encode this same CDR3. The J gene is TRBJ2-7, the V gene TRBV27; unclear D gene. Germline CDR1 and CDR2: MNHEY and SMNVEV (reference sequence). CDR3 size: 13 residues. V was clipped by 6 bases and J by 3 bases, with 12 bases between them. CDR3 nucleotides: TGTGCCAGCAGCCCCCGGTGGGGCTACGAGCAGTACTTC. It translates to CASSPRWGYEQYF.

This rearrangement joins TRBV4-1 to TRBJ2-1; 8 positions agree with TRBD2. This CDR3 contains 16 residues. The V gene's germline CDR1 is MGHRA and CDR2 YSYEKL. With V trimmed by 4 bases and J by 8 bases, 13 bases remained unmatched. The CDR3 sequence: CASSPTSPYGRDEQFF. DNA for the CDR3: TGCGCCAGCAGCCCTACCAGCCCGTACGGGAGGGATGAGCAGTTCTTC.

A single count supports this clone. V usage is TRBV28 and J usage is TRBJ1-5, with 7 bases identical to TRBD1. Germline CDR1 reads MDHEN; CDR2 reads SYDVKM. The V segment lost 1 base and the J segment 7 bases; nucleotides outside the gene matches: 10. CDR3 size: 16 residues. CDR3 region: CASSLSLDRVQQPQHF. CDR3 coding DNA: TGTGCCAGCAGTTTATCCCTTGACAGGGTCCAACAGCCCCAGCATTTT.

The rearrangement links TRBV19 to TRBJ2-1, with TRBD1 as a possible D gene (5 bases). Trimming pared 3 bases from V and 0 bases from J, leaving 15 bases between. The CDR3 is 17 amino acids. Germline V CDR1 and CDR2: LNHDA, SQIVND (reference sequence). CDR3 DNA sequence: TGTGCCAGTAGTATCGATGACAGATATAGCTCCTACAATGAGCAGTTCTTC. This translates into CASSIDDRYSSYNEQFF.

This chain's CDR3 is CASSFYQTNYEQYF. The CDR3 DNA follows: TGTGCCAGCAGTTTCTACCAGACGAACTACGAGCAGTACTTC. The rearrangement uses TRBV27 and TRBJ2-7; D gene uncertain. This CDR3 contains 14 residues. V was cut by 3 bases and J by 3 bases, with 12 bases left in between. Germline CDR1 MNHEY, CDR2 SMNVEV (reference sequence).

V is TRBV19 and J is TRBJ1-3; D call uncertain. This CDR3 has 14 residues. V dropped 2 bases and J dropped 2 bases, with 7 bases sitting between them. Germline CDR1 and CDR2: LNHDA and SQIVND (reference sequence). The CDR3, as DNA: TGTGCCAGTAGTATAAATCCAGCTGGAAACACCATATATTTT. Protein sequence: CASSINPAGNTIYF.

The chain employs TRBV27 and TRBJ2-4; tentative D call: TRBD2 (6 bases). The CDR3 is 15 residues long. Germline V lookup: CDR1 MNHEY, CDR2 SMNVEV (reference sequence). V dropped 2 bases and J dropped 0 bases, with 8 bases sitting between them. The CDR3: CASSLTGLAKNIQYF. The CDR3 nucleotides read TGTGCCAGCAGTTTAACGGGACTAGCCAAAAACATTCAGTACTTC.

This chain uses TRBV7-8 with TRBJ1-2; TRBD1 matches at 8 bases. The CDR3 loop spans 15 amino acids. CDR1 and CDR2 (germline): SGHVS, FQNEAQ. V lost 4 bases, J lost 8 bases, and 12 bases stayed unmatched. The CDR3 sequence: CASSSPGTGFRGYTF. CDR3 DNA: TGTGCCAGCAGCTCGCCTGGGACAGGCTTTAGAGGCTACACCTTC.

V and J are TRBV27 and TRBJ2-7, with D possibly being TRBD1 or TRBD2 (5 bases each). With 8 bases removed from V and 4 bases from J, the gap between germline ends came to 15 bases. CDR1 and CDR2 from the germline V gene are MNHEY and SMNVEV (reference sequence). The CDR3 runs 13 residues. The CDR3 protein is CASSHGARYEQYF. CDR3 coding DNA: TGTGCCAGCTCCCACGGGGCGCGGTACGAGCAGTACTTC.

About this clone: The same CDR3 can be traced to other DNA sequences in this sample. The chain recombines TRBV30 with TRBJ2-1; possible D gene TRBD1, 6 bases. This CDR3 spans 13 amino acids. The V gene's germline CDR1 is GTSNPN and CDR2 SVGIG (reference sequence). Trimming left V 0 bases short and J 4 bases short, with 7 bases between. CDR3 in amino acids: CAWSVGGYNEQFF. The CDR3 nucleotides are TGTGCCTGGAGTGTAGGGGGTTACAATGAGCAGTTCTTC.

V is TRBV6-4 and J is TRBJ1-4, with 8 positions matching TRBD1. CDR3 length: 17 residues. J lost 10 bases, V lost 3 bases, and 16 bases had no gene match. The germline CDR1 and CDR2 sequences are MRHNA and SNTAGT. CDR3 in DNA: TGTGCCAGCAGTGATTACAATCGGCAGGGGGCATCGGGAAAACTGTTTTTT. Residues: CASSDYNRQGASGKLFF.

V and J are TRBV19 and TRBJ2-7; D ambiguous. V was clipped by 6 bases and J by 0 bases, with 15 bases between them. The CDR3 loop spans 15 amino acids. The germline CDR1 and CDR2 sequences are LNHDA and SQIVND (reference sequence). CDR3 sequence: CASRPRASLSYEQYF. The DNA for the CDR3 is TGTGCCAGTAGACCCCGGGCATCACTCTCCTACGAGCAGTACTTC.

This clone was detected a few times. The V gene is TRBV9, the J gene TRBJ1-4; tentatively, D is TRBD1 (5 bases). Between the trimmed V and J ends, which lost 1 base and 8 bases, there was a span of 15 bases. The CDR3 runs 15 residues. Germline values: CDR1 SGDLS, CDR2 YYNGEE. CDR3 in DNA: TGTGCCAGCAGCGTATGGGGGACGCACGGCGAAAAACTGTTTTTT. This gives the protein CASSVWGTHGEKLFF. The variable domain in full, completed from reference TRBV9 and TRBJ1-4, reads DSGVTQTPKHLITATGQRVTLRCSPRSGDLSVYWYQQSLDQGLQFLIQYYNGEERAKGNILERFSAQQFPDLHSELNLSSLELGDSALYFCASSVWGTHGEKLFFGSGTQLSVL.

This chain's CDR3 is CASNPLAVNRDLETQYF. The DNA for the CDR3 is TGTGCCAGCAACCCCCTCGCAGTAAACCGGGACTTAGAGACCCAGTACTTC. The rearrangement joins TRBV7-9 to TRBJ2-5, with D maybe TRBD2 (6 bases). The V and J ends lost 7 bases and 4 bases respectively, with 25 bases between them. The germline V gene encodes CDR1 SEHNR and CDR2 FQNEAQ (reference sequence). The CDR3 covers 17 residues. The full variable domain, its missing parts supplied by reference TRBV7-9 and TRBJ2-5, is DTGVSQNPRHKITKRGQNVTFRCDPISEHNRLYWYRQTLGQGPEFLTYFQNEAQLEKSRLLSDRFSAERPKGSFSTLEIQRTEQGDSAMYLCASNPLAVNRDLETQYFGPGTRLLVL.

The V gene is TRBV6-1, the J gene TRBJ1-5; 10 bases line up with TRBD1. Germline V gives CDR1 MNHNS, CDR2 SASEGT. This CDR3 has 18 residues. V lost 2 bases, J lost 1 base, and 8 bases stayed unmatched. As DNA, the CDR3 is TGTGCCAGCAGTGAATTAGGGGACAGGGGCGCGAGCAATCAGCCCCAGCATTTT. Amino acid sequence: CASSELGDRGASNQPQHF.

This chain connects TRBV9 to TRBJ1-3; D is perhaps TRBD1 (6 bases). The germline V and J ends were trimmed by 0 bases and 4 bases, with 11 bases remaining between them. CDR3 length equals 15 residues. Germline V gives CDR1 SGDLS, CDR2 YYNGEE. The CDR3 here is CASSVGGAQGNTIYF. DNA for the CDR3: TGTGCCAGCAGCGTAGGGGGGGCACAGGGAAACACCATATATTTT.

The J gene is TRBJ1-2, the V gene TRBV9, with 8 positions matching TRBD1. Per the germline V gene, CDR1 is SGDLS and CDR2 is YYNGEE. V lost 3 bases, J lost 4 bases, and 8 bases stayed unmatched. The CDR3 has 15 amino acids. Written as DNA, the CDR3 is TGTGCCAGCAGCGGAGAACGGACAGGGAGCTATGGCTACACCTTC. It specifies CASSGERTGSYGYTF.

The rearrangement uses TRBV29-1 and TRBJ2-2, with 8 bases aligning to TRBD1. J lost 4 bases, V lost 3 bases, and 7 bases had no gene match. This CDR3 comprises 15 residues. Germline CDR1 and CDR2: SQVTM and ANQGSEA. The CDR3 spells CSVEGTGSSTGELFF. Written as DNA, the CDR3 is TGCAGCGTTGAGGGGACAGGATCTAGCACCGGGGAGCTGTTTTTT.

This chain joins TRBV15 and TRBJ2-5; TRBD1 aligns across 10 bases. V dropped 3 bases and J dropped 7; count of bases not matched to a gene: 8. This CDR3 contains 15 residues. Germline CDR1 LNHNV, CDR2 YYDKDF (reference sequence). CDR3 nucleotide sequence: TGTGCCACCAGCAGGGACAGGGGGGTTGAGGGGACCCAGTACTTC. Protein: CATSRDRGVEGTQYF.

The count of this clone is one. This CDR3 reads CASSLDFGQGSREQYF. CDR3 nucleotides: TGTGCCAGCAGCTTAGATTTCGGGCAGGGGTCTAGGGAGCAGTACTTC. The rearrangement links TRBV7-2 to TRBJ2-7; tentative D call: TRBD1 (6 bases). V gave up 1 base and J gave up 7 bases, with 20 bases separating them. From germline, CDR1 is SGHTA and CDR2 FQGNSA. This CDR3 comprises 16 residues.

This chain joins TRBV19 and TRBJ2-6; TRBD1 matches 9 bases. Germline CDR1 and CDR2: LNHDA and SQIVND (reference sequence). The CDR3 consists of 19 residues. V trimming: 4 bases; J trimming: 0 bases; junction bases outside the gene matches: 10. CDR3 amino acids: CASSRERDRVRSGANVLTF. DNA for the CDR3: TGTGCCAGTAGTAGAGAGAGGGACAGGGTCCGCTCTGGGGCCAACGTCCTGACTTTC.

To note about this clone: Other DNA sequences in this sample translate to the same CDR3. The chain recombines TRBV28 with TRBJ1-1; D unclear. There are 13 residues in the CDR3. Germline V gene data show CDR1 as MDHEN and CDR2 as SYDVKM. V lost 2 bases and J lost 1, with 5 bases in between. The CDR3 DNA sequence: TGTGCCAGCAGTTTAGGCAGGAACACTGAAGCTTTCTTT. Protein product: CASSLGRNTEAFF.

This sequence joins TRBV7-8 and TRBJ2-1, with D possibly TRBD2 on 6 matching bases. CDR1 SGHVS and CDR2 FQNEAQ come from the germline V gene. Trimming shortened V by 1 base and J by 9 bases, and 13 bases separated the two germline ends. CDR3 length equals 14 residues. CDR3 sequence (DNA): TGTGCCAGCAGCTTAGATACTAGCCTTAGTGAGCAGTTCTTC. It is translated as CASSLDTSLSEQFF.

The chain combines TRBV9 with TRBJ2-7; no reliable D call. This CDR3 is built from 9 residues. Trimming removed 9 bases from V and 3 bases from J, with 4 bases in between. The V gene's germline CDR1 is SGDLS and CDR2 YYNGEE. The CDR3 coding sequence is TGTGCCAACCGCTACGAGCAGTACTTC. This encodes CANRYEQYF.

V is TRBV19 and J is TRBJ2-7, with TRBD2 matching 9 bases. The CDR3 is 14 amino acids. Per the germline V gene, CDR1 is LNHDA and CDR2 is SQIVND (reference sequence). J lost 4 bases, V lost 5 bases, and 6 bases had no gene match. CDR3 sequence (DNA): TGTGCCAGTAGTTTTGGCGGGAGGGTTTACGAGCAGTACTTC. Translated, it gives CASSFGGRVYEQYF.